This T cell receptor beta chain was sequenced in a study of graft-versus-host responses after intestinal transplantation. Here immunoSEQ multiplex PCR was the method, and the copy in TCRdb shows in-frame clones only, minus some. In the table there are tens of thousands of clones, over 70% of which are singletons. The CDR3 runs to 14 residues. Trimming shortened V by 3 bases and J by 3 bases, and 10 bases separated the two germline ends. In germline, CDR1 is SEHNR, CDR2 FQNEAQ (reference sequence). About this clone itself: The antigen is undetermined.

The V gene is TRBV7-9, the J gene TRBJ2-3; possibly TRBD1 for D (7 bases). The specimen was unstimulated CD4+ T cells sorted from spleen or lymph node cells, collected before transplant. This receptor was taken from a human donor who was the organ donor for an intestinal transplant. CDR3 loop: CASSLEGATDTQYF. The CDR3 DNA sequence: TGTGCCAGCAGCTTGGAGGGGGCTACAGATACGCAGTATTTT.